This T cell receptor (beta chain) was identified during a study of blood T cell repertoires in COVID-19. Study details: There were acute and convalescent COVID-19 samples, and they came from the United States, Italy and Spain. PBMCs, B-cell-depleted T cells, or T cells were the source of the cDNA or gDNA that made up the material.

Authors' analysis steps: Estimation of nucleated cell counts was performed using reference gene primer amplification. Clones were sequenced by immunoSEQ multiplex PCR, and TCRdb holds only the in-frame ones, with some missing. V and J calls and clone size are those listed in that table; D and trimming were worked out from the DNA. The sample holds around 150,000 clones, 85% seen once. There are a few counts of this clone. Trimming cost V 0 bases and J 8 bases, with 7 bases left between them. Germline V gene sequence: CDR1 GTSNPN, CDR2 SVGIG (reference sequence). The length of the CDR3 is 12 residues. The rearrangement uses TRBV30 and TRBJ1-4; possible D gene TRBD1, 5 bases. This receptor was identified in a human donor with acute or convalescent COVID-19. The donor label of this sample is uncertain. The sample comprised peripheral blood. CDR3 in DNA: TGTGCCTGGAGTGTGGGGCACGAAAAACTGTTTTTT. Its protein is CAWSVGHEKLFF.